This T cell receptor beta chain was identified during a study of T-cell memory formation after mild COVID-19. Study-wide background: The two donors had largely donor-specific TCR clusters.

Sample barcodes and UMIs were carried by the TCR alpha and TCR beta cDNA libraries that 5'RACE generated with constant-segment primers. Each CDR3 protein is one row after TCRdb ran MiXCR on the 5' RACE reads. There are approximately 98,000 distinct CDR3 sequences in the sample; about a sixth occur only once, and less than 6% lies in the top ten. Overall study findings and caveats: Some SARS-CoV-2-responding clones were already detected in memory before infection. CD4+ bias marked clones expanding day 15 to 37, unlike balanced contracting clones.

This clonotype has just a few counts. No antigen is known for it. This CDR3 contains 15 residues. CDR1 is MNHNS and CDR2 is SASEGT in the germline V gene. Deletions cut 6 bases from V and 0 bases from J, with 15 bases between. The sample was PBMCs or a T cell subset sorted from them (not recorded which). This chain connects TRBV6-1 to TRBJ2-7; D call uncertain. The sequence came from a man aged 18 to 29 who had mild COVID-19 (a few samples of this study predate the infection). Cell type and time point are not known. As DNA, the CDR3 is TGTGCCAGCAGACCTGGACGGTCCAACTCCTACGAGCAGTACTTC. This gives the protein CASRPGRSNSYEQYF.